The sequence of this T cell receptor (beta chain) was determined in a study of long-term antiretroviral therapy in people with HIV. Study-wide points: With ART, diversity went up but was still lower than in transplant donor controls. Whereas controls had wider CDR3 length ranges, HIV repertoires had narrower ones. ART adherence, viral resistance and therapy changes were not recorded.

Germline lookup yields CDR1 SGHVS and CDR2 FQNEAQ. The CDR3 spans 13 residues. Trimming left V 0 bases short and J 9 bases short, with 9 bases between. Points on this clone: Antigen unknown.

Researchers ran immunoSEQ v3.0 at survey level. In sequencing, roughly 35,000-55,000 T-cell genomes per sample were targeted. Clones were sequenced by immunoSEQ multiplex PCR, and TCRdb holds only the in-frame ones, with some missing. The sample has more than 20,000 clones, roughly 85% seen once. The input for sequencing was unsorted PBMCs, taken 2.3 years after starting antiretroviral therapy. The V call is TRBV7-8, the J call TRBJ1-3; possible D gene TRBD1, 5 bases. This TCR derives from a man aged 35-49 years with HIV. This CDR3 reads CASSLAGGFTIYF. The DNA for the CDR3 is TGTGCCAGCAGCTTAGCGGGGGGATTCACCATATATTTT.